A selection of T cell receptor beta chains follows, all from one sample in a study of blood T cell repertoires in COVID-19. The method was immunoSEQ multiplex PCR; TCRdb's version includes in-frame clones alone and lacks a portion of them. The table records roughly 110,000 clones, under 85% of them present only once. Material: peripheral blood. All receptors derive from an older woman with acute or convalescent COVID-19. CDR3s include the opening cysteine and the closing phenylalanine or tryptophan. D genes are given only for firm matches. Part of the rows lack a size; the others show once, few, many or a class for expanded clones.

TRBJ2-2 TRBV27 . . 15 CASSPYAGGTGELFF TGTGCCAGCAGTCCATACGCGGGTGGCACCGGGGAGCTGTTTTTT
TRBJ1-1 TRBV3-1/TRBV3-2 . . 14 CASSHLTGDTEAFF TGTGCCAGCAGCCACTTAACCGGGGACACTGAAGCTTTCTTT
TRBJ2-5 TRBV2 once TRBD2 19 CASIRAGTSGRAVRETQYF TGTGCCAGCATCAGGGCCGGGACTAGCGGGAGGGCAGTGAGAGAGACCCAGTACTTC
TRBJ1-2 TRBV2 . . 11 CASSSGYGYTF TGTGCCAGCAGTTCCGGCTATGGCTACACCTTC
TRBJ2-7 TRBV18 . . 14 CASSPAGQYYEQYF TGTGCCAGCTCTCCGGCGGGACAGTACTACGAGCAGTACTTC
TRBJ1-2 TRBV5-4 . . 14 CASSLREQGYGYTF TGTGCCAGCAGCTTGAGGGAACAGGGCTATGGCTACACCTTC
TRBJ2-5 TRBV2 once TRBD1 14 CASSNRGRQETQYF TGTGCCAGCAGCAACAGGGGGCGGCAAGAGACCCAGTACTTC
TRBJ1-5 TRBV30 once . 14 CAWSGGRDNQPQHF TGTGCCTGGAGTGGCGGACGGGACAATCAGCCCCAGCATTTT
TRBJ1-1 TRBV5-6 . . 15 CASSSRQASNTEAFF TGTGCCAGCAGCTCACGACAGGCCTCGAACACTGAAGCTTTCTTT
TRBJ2-5 TRBV29-1 once TRBD1 12 CSVRTGEETQYF TGCAGCGTCCGGACAGGGGAAGAGACCCAGTACTTC
TRBJ1-1 TRBV19 . . 14 CASSYRTVQGEAFF TGTGCCAGTAGTTACAGGACAGTTCAGGGTGAAGCTTTCTTT
TRBJ2-2 TRBV20-1 . . 11 CSARGQGELFF TGCAGTGCTAGAGGCCAGGGGGAGCTGTTTTTT
TRBJ1-3 TRBV3-1/TRBV3-2 . . 15 CASSQDLHGGNTIYF TGTGCCAGCAGCCAAGATCTCCACGGTGGAAACACCATATATTTT
TRBJ2-2 TRBV11-2 . . 14 CASRPDRNTGELFF TGTGCCAGCAGACCCGACAGAAACACCGGGGAGCTGTTTTTT
TRBJ1-1 TRBV24-1 . . 15 CATSDLARGGTEAFF TGTGCCACCAGTGATTTGGCTAGGGGGGGCACTGAAGCTTTCTTT
TRBJ1-4 TRBV3-1/TRBV3-2 . TRBD1 15 CASSWTGTAREKLFF TGTGCCAGCAGCTGGACCGGGACAGCGCGTGAAAAACTGTTTTTT
TRBJ1-1 TRBV19 . . 15 CASSTSPGNIIGAFF TGTGCCAGTAGTACTTCACCAGGAAATATCATCGGAGCTTTCTTT